Described below is a single T cell receptor (beta chain) sequence and its context. This clone turned up a few times. No cognate antigen has been identified for it. No much larger clone exists at a distance of one base, and base qualities are not known. From each donor, a single peripheral blood sample of 100 to 150 mL on average was drawn into heparinised tubes. Naive, central memory, regulatory and stem cell-like memory CD4+ T cells were sorted on a BD FACSAria II using a panel including CD45RO, CCR7, CD25, CD127, CD95 and CD27. All sorted populations exceeded 95% purity. PBMCs were separated immediately by Lymphoprep density gradient centrifugation and were stained directly, without being cultured. To minimize batch effects, samples were stained and sorted in pairs, one healthy donor with one patient per experiment. The data stem from a study of beta chain features in type 1 diabetes (dated by TCRdb to between 2017 and 2018). In terms of the full investigation: Mean age, gender distribution, total cell number and subset yield were not different between patients and healthy donors. A total of 107,917,701 sorted cells were examined across all samples, and the number of cells per subset was strongly correlated with RNA yield. The study compared the TCRB repertoires of sorted circulating CD4+ T cell subsets in recently diagnosed type 1 diabetes patients with those in matched healthy donors. Regulatory and stem cell-like memory subsets were obtained from only 8 patients and roughly eight healthy donors, while naive and central memory subsets were obtained from all 30 or so donors.

What the research found in general, with its limitations: Shorter templates might be favored by PCR, yet because patient and control samples were amplified and corrected together, any such skew would affect both groups equally. In all four CD4+ subsets, TCRB CDR3 length was moderately but significantly shorter in type 1 diabetes patients. Patients with type 1 diabetes made fewer insertions and deleted more nucleotides at VDJ recombination sites, implying thymic rearrangement abnormalities. Because cDNA rather than genomic DNA was sequenced, highly expressing activated cells could have been over-represented, although no difference in activation and CD3 levels was found between groups. Naive, central memory and regulatory TCRB repertoires appeared more similar among patients than among healthy donors. HLA sub-analyses involved small numbers of individuals, so any influence of HLA type on TCRB rearrangement remained unresolved.

All of the isolated RNA was reverse transcribed with the High Capacity cDNA Reverse Transcription Kit, so expressed TCRB transcripts were sequenced. Naive, central memory and regulatory T cell samples underwent deep immunoSEQ sequencing, averaging about 3.3 million total reads per sample. After sorted cells were lysed in RLT buffer, RNA was extracted with DNase-treated RNeasy Micro or Mini kits, with the choice depending on cell number. To prevent cross-contamination, every cell subset was processed on its own, while patient and healthy donor samples were processed together. The immunoSEQ multiplex PCR was used to amplify TCRB sequences from cDNA, yielding 87-bp fragments that span the CDR3 region. Sequencing of the amplicons was done on the Illumina HiSeq platform. As for the authors' bioinformatics: Synthetic template baselines were used to correct PCR bias computationally, reads within Hamming distance 2 were collapsed, and singletons that could not be merged were discarded. Reads were aligned against IMGT so that V, D and J genes, CDR3 length and insertions or deletions at six rearrangement sites could be assigned. Within each subset, clonotype counts were normalized to sorted cell number, and only after that were true diversity and Gini coefficients computed with the tcR R package. The overlap coefficient, calculated on TCRB nucleotide sequences, was used to measure repertoire sharing. TCRdb mirrors the immuneACCESS table, restricted to in-frame sequences. Some clones are absent from its copies; in checked studies, under half trace to an unresolved V gene, and the reason for the others is unknown. That table furnishes V, J and clone size, whereas the DNA furnished D and trimming. The sample has some 200,000 clones on record, about 11% of them singletons. About 1.2% of the sample lies in the top ten.

The TCR comes from a man aged 18 to 29 in good health. The specimen sequenced was central memory CD4+ T cells from blood.

The CDR3 protein sequence reads: CASSDQRHGNEKLFF. The nucleotide sequence reads as follows: TGCGCCAGCAGCGATCAACGACACGGTAATGAAAAACTGTTTTTT. Recombination connected TRBV5-1 to TRBJ1-4; the D gene cannot be resolved reliably. Trimming costs V 4 bases and J 4 bases, and their ends lie 14 bases apart. From the cysteine through the phenylalanine, the CDR3 covers 15 amino acids. The DNA shown is the 45-base CDR3, in frame from base 1. In the germline V gene, CDR1 corresponds to SGHRS and CDR2 to YFSETQ.